Included here is one T cell receptor beta chain sequence, with context. Trimming removed 7 bases from V and 0 bases from J, with 19 bases in between. This CDR3 spans 17 amino acids. Germline assignment: CDR1 WSHSY and CDR2 SAAADI. These data originate in a study of cytomegalovirus exposure and HLA in healthy donors. The PCR had 60 Vbeta and 13 Jbeta primers. Sequencing was performed with immunoSEQ multiplex PCR; in TCRdb, only in-frame clones are kept and a portion is missing. The table has fewer than 120,000 clones, around four fifths seen once. This sequence originates from a man aged 30 to 45 in good health and CMV-seropositive. V usage is TRBV10-2 and J usage is TRBJ1-3; D possibly corresponds to TRBD1 (5 bases). Sequencing was carried out using PBMCs. CDR3 DNA: TGCGCCAGCACGGGTCAGGGATTGAAGGGCTCTGGAAACACCATATATTTT. It is translated as CASTGQGLKGSGNTIYF.